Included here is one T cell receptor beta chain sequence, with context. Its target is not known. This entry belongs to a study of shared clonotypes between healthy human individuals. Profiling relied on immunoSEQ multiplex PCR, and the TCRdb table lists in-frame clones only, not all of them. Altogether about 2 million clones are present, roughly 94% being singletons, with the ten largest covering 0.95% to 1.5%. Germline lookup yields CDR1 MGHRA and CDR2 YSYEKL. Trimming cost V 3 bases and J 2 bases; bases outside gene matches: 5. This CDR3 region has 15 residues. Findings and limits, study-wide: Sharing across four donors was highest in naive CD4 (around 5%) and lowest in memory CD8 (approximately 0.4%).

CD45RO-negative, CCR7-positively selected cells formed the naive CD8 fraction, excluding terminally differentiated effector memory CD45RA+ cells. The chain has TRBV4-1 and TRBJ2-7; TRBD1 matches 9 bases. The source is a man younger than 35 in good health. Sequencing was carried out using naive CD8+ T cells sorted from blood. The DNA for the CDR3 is TGCGCCAGCAGCCACGCCGGGACAGGGCCCTACGAGCAGTACTTC. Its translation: CASSHAGTGPYEQYF.